One sample yielded the 11 T cell receptor beta chains listed below, sequenced in a study of cytomegalovirus exposure and HLA in healthy donors. PCR amplification relied on 60 Vbeta primers (plus 13 Jbeta primers). TCRdb's copy holds only in-frame clones and misses some; the assay was immunoSEQ multiplex PCR. The sample has under 250,000 clones, 85% to 90% seen once; the top ten hold around 1.2%. Source material: PBMCs. These receptors originate from a human donor in good health.

This clone was recorded once. This chain joins TRBV19 and TRBJ2-6, with 8 bases lining up with TRBD1. V lost 6 bases and J lost 4; bases outside the gene matches: 11. This CDR3 comprises 17 residues. Germline CDR1 LNHDA, CDR2 SQIVND (reference sequence). The CDR3 nucleotides are TGTGCCAGTAGGGTGAGGACAGGGAGGTCGGGGGCCAACGTCCTGACTTTC. Its translation: CASRVRTGRSGANVLTF.

This clone was observed a few times. This chain connects TRBV4-3 to TRBJ2-1; D possibly corresponds to TRBD2 (5 bases). V was trimmed by 0 bases and J by 6 bases, leaving 9 bases between them. CDR1 is LGHNA, CDR2 YSLEER, per germline. This CDR3 comprises 14 residues. For the CDR3, the DNA is TGCGCCAGCAGCCAAGACCGGGGTATCAATGAGCAGTTCTTC. This translates into CASSQDRGINEQFF.

This chain joins TRBV2 and TRBJ1-1, with D perhaps matching TRBD1 (5 bases). This CDR3 is 14 amino acids long. The germline gives CDR1 SNHLY, CDR2 FYNNEI. The V end lost 3 bases, the J end lost 5 bases, and 13 bases lay between the germline ends. CDR3 sequence: CASSDQGPKTEAFF. The CDR3 coding sequence is TGTGCCAGCAGTGACCAGGGCCCGAAGACTGAAGCTTTCTTT.

The genes are TRBV5-1 and TRBJ2-1; possible D gene TRBD2, 5 bases. The germline CDR1 and CDR2 sequences are SGHRS and YFSETQ. The CDR3 covers 14 residues. Trimming took 2 bases from V and 1 from J, leaving 7 bases between them. The DNA of the CDR3 is TGCGCCAGCAGCTTCGGGGAATCCTACAATGAGCAGTTCTTC. Its translation: CASSFGESYNEQFF.

The chain couples TRBV7-2 to TRBJ2-5; TRBD2 might be the D (5 bases). Germline V CDR1 and CDR2: SGHTA, FQGNSA. Trimming removed 5 bases at V and 11 bases at J, with 15 bases between. There are 12 residues in the CDR3. CDR3 protein: CASSPNREEQYF. CDR3 DNA sequence: TGTGCCAGCAGCCCGAACCGGGAAGAGCAGTACTTC.

V usage is TRBV29-1 and J usage is TRBJ2-1, with 7 bases fitting TRBD1. J gave up 0 bases and V 7 bases, and 3 bases lay outside the gene matches. Germline loops: CDR1 SQVTM, CDR2 ANQGSEA. The CDR3 length is 13 residues. The CDR3, as DNA: TGCAGCGCCCGGGACAGCTCCTACAATGAGCAGTTCTTC. It translates to CSARDSSYNEQFF.

The chain is built from TRBV19 and TRBJ2-7; possibly TRBD1 for D (5 bases). V was clipped by 7 bases and J by 1 base, with 11 bases between them. The CDR3 runs 13 residues. Germline CDR1 and CDR2: LNHDA and SQIVND (reference sequence). Here the CDR3 DNA reads TGTGCCAGTACAGGGCATTCTTCCTACGAGCAGTACTTC. Protein: CASTGHSSYEQYF.

This chain links TRBV5-4 with TRBJ2-5; 8 bases fit TRBD2. The tail of the sequence fits TRBJ2-7 better, so the J call may be wrong. The CDR3 has 13 residues. The germline V gene encodes CDR1 SGHNT and CDR2 YYREEE (reference sequence). The CDR3 region is CASSLGGGYEQYF. The CDR3 DNA reads as TGTGCCAGCAGCTTAGGCGGGGGGTACGAGCAGTACTTC.

The table lists this clone with a count of one. This chain connects TRBV6-6 to TRBJ2-7; TRBD2 aligns across 12 bases. V trimming: 6 bases; J trimming: 3 bases; junction bases outside the gene matches: 9. Germline lookup yields CDR1 MNHNY and CDR2 SVGAGI (reference sequence). This CDR3 region has 16 residues. The CDR3 here is CASSPRLAGVLYEQYF. The CDR3 region has the DNA TGTGCCAGCAGCCCACGACTAGCGGGAGTTCTCTACGAGCAGTACTTC.

The V call is TRBV5-5, the J call TRBJ2-5; 8 bases line up with TRBD1. V was clipped by 4 bases and J by 2 bases; unmatched bases: 7. This CDR3 region has 15 residues. Per the germline V gene, CDR1 is SGHKS and CDR2 is YYEKEE (reference sequence). The CDR3 nucleotides are TGTGCCAGCAGCCACGGGACAGGAGTGCAAGAGACCCAGTACTTC. It specifies CASSHGTGVQETQYF.

This clone came up once. The V and J genes are TRBV25-1 and TRBJ2-5; 11 positions agree with TRBD2. The ends lost 3 bases at V and 2 bases at J; junction bases unmatched: 11. The CDR3 contains 18 residues. Germline-derived CDR1 and CDR2 are MGHDK and SYGVNS. In DNA form, the CDR3 reads TGTGCCAGCAGTGAGCCCCTCGGGCTAGCGGGGGGACAAGAGACCCAGTACTTC. This codes for CASSEPLGLAGGQETQYF.